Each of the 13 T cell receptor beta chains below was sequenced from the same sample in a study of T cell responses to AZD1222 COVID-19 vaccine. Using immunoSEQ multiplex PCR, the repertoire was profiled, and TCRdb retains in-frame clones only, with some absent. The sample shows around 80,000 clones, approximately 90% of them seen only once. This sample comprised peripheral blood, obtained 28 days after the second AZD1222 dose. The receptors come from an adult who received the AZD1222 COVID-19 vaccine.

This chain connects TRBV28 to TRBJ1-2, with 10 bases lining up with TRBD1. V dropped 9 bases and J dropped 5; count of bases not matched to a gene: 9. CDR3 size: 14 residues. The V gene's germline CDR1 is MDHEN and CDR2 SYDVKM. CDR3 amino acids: CASKTGGAYYGYTF. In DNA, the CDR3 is TGTGCCAGTAAGACAGGGGGCGCTTATTATGGCTACACCTTC.

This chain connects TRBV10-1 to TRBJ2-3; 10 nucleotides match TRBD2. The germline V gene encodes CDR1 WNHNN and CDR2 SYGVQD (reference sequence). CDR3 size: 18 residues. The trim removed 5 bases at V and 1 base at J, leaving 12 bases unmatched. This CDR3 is CASSINLYSGRCTDTQYF. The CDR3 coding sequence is TGCGCCAGCAGTATTAACCTGTATAGCGGGAGGTGCACAGATACGCAGTATTTT.

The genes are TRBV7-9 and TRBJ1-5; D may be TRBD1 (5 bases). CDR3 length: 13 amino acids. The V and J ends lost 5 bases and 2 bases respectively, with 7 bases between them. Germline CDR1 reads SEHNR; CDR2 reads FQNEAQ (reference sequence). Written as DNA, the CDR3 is TGTGCCAGCAGCCGGGACGGCAATCAGCCCCAGCATTTT. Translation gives CASSRDGNQPQHF. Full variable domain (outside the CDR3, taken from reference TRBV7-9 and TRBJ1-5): DTGVSQNPRHKITKRGQNVTFRCDPISEHNRLYWYRQTLGQGPEFLTYFQNEAQLEKSRLLSDRFSAERPKGSFSTLEIQRTEQGDSAMYLCASSRDGNQPQHFGDGTRLSIL.

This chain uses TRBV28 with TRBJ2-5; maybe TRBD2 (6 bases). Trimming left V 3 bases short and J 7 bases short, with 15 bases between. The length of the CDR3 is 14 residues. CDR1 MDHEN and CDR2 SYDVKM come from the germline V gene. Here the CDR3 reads CASSLEGGAVTQYF. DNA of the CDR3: TGTGCCAGCAGTTTGGAGGGTGGGGCGGTGACCCAGTACTTC.

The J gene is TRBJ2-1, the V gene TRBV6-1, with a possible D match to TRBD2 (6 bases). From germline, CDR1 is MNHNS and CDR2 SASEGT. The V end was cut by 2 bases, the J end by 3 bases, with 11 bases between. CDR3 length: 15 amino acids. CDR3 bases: TGTGCCAGCAGTGAAAGCGGGCGCTTCTACAATGAGCAGTTCTTC. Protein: CASSESGRFYNEQFF.

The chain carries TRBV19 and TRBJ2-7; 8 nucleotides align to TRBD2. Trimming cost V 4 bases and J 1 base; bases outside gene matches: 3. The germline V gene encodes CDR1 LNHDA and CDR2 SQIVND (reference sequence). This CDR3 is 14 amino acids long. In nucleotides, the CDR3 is TGTGCCAGTAGTAGACTAGCGCTGTCCTACGAGCAGTACTTC. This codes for CASSRLALSYEQYF.

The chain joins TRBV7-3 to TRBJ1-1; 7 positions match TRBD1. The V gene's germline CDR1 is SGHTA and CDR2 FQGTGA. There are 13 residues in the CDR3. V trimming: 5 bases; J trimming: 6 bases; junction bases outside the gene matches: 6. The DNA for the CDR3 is TGTGCCAGCAGCCCTGGACAGGCGGCTGAAGCTTTCTTT. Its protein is CASSPGQAAEAFF.

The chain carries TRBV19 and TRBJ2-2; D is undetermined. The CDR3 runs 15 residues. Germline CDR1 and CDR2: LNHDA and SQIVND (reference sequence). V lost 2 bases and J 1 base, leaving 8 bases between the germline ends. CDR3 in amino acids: CASSITLMNTGELFF. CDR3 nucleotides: TGTGCCAGTAGTATAACTCTGATGAACACCGGGGAGCTGTTTTTT.

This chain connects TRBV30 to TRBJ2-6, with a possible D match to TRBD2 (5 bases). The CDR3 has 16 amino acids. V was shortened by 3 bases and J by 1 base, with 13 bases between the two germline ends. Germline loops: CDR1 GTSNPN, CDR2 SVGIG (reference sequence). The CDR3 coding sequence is TGTGCCTGGAGACCAAGAAGCGGATCTGGGGCCAACGTCCTGACTTTC. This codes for CAWRPRSGSGANVLTF.

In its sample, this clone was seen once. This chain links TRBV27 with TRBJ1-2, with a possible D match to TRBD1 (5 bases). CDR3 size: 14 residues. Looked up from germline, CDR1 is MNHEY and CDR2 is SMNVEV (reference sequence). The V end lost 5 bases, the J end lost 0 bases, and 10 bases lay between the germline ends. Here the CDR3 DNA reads TGTGCCAGCAGTCCGCAGGGAGCTAACTATGGCTACACCTTC. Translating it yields CASSPQGANYGYTF.

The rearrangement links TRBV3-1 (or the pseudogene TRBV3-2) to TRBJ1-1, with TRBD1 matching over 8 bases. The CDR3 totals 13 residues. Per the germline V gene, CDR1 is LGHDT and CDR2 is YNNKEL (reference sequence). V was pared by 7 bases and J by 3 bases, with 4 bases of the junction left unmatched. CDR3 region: CASKGTGHTEAFF. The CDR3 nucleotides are TGTGCCAGCAAGGGGACAGGTCACACTGAAGCTTTCTTT.

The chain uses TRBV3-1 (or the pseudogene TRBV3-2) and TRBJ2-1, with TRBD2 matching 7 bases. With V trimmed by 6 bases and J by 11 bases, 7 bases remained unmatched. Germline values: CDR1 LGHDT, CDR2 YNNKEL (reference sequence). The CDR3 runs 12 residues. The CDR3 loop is CASSWKRGQQFF. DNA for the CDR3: TGTGCCAGCAGTTGGAAGCGGGGACAGCAGTTCTTC.

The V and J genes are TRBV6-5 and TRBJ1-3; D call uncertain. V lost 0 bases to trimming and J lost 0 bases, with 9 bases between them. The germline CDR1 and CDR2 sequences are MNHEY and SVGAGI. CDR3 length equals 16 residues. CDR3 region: CASSYSLSGSGNTIYF. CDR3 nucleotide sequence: TGTGCCAGCAGTTACTCTCTATCAGGCTCTGGAAACACCATATATTTT.